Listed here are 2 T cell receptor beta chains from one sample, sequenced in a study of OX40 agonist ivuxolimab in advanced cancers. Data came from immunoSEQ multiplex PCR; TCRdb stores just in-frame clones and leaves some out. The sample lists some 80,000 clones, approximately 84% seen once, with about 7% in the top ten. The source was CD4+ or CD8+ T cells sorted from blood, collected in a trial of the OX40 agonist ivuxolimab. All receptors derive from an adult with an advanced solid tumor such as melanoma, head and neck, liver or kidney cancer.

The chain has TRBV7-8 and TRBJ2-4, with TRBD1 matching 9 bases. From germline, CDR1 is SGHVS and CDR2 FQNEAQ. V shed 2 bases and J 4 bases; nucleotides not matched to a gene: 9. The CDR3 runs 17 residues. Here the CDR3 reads CASSLLNRGQIKNIQYF. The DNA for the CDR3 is TGTGCCAGCAGCTTATTGAACAGGGGGCAGATAAAAAACATTCAGTACTTC.

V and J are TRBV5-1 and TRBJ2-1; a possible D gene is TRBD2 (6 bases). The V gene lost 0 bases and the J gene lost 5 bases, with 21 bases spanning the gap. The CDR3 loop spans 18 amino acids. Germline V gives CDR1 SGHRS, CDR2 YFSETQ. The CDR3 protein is CASSLASLSAGGHNEQFF. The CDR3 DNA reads TGCGCCAGCAGCTTGGCCTCGTTATCAGCGGGCGGGCACAATGAGCAGTTCTTC.